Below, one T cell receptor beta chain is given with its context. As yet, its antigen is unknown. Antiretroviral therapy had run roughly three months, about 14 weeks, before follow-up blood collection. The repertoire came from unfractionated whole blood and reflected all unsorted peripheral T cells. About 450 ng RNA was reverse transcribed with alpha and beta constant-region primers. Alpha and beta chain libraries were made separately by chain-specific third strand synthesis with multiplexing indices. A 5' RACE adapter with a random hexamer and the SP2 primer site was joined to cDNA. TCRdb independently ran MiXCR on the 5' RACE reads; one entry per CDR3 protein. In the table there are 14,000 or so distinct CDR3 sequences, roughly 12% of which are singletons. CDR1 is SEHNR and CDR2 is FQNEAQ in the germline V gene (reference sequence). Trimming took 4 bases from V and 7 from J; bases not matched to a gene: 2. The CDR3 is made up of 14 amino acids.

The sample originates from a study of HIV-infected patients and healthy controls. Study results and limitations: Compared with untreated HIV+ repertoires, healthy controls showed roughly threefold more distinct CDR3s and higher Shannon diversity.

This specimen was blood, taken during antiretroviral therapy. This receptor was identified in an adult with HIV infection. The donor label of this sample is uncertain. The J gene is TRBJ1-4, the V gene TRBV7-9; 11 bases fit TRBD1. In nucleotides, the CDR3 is TGTGCCAGCAGCTCCGGGACAGGGGGTGAAAAACTGTTTTTT. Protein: CASSSGTGGEKLFF. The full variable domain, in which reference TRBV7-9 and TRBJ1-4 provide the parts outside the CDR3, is DTGVSQNPRHKITKRGQNVTFRCDPISEHNRLYWYRQTLGQGPEFLTYFQNEAQLEKSRLLSDRFSAERPKGSFSTLEIQRTEQGDSAMYLCASSSGTGGEKLFFGSGTQLSVL.